What follows are 8 T cell receptor beta chains derived from one specimen sequenced in a study of Graves' ophthalmopathy and Graves' hyperthyroidism. Researchers took RNA transcripts and amplified TCR beta CDR3 regions from them. First-round RT-PCR employed HTBI primers, with a second-round multiplex PCR after it. TCRdb reprocessed the multiplex PCR reads via MiXCR and lists one record per CDR3 protein. Of more than 300,000 distinct CDR3 sequences listed, roughly 17% are singletons. Sequencing used peripheral blood. Receptors originate from an adult woman with stable Graves' hyperthyroidism.

The gene calls are TRBV28 and TRBJ2-5; D assignment may be TRBD1 or TRBD2 (5 bases each). The CDR3 loop spans 15 amino acids. Between the trimmed V and J ends, which lost 5 bases and 2 bases, there was a span of 15 bases. The V gene's germline CDR1 is MDHEN and CDR2 SYDVKM. The CDR3 here is CASSGTYPQQETQYF. CDR3 DNA sequence: TGTGCCAGCAGTGGGACCTATCCCCAGCAAGAGACCCAGTACTTC.

The chain recombines TRBV6-2 or TRBV6-3 with TRBJ2-2; 7 bases map to TRBD1. The V gene end was trimmed by 4 bases and the J gene end by 15 bases; junction bases not matched to a gene: 17. Germline CDR1 and CDR2: MNHEY and SVGEGT. The CDR3 has 15 amino acids. The CDR3, as DNA: TGTGCCAGCAGTTTTGGAGCGGACAGGCCTGCCGGGATGTTTTTT. It yields the protein CASSFGADRPAGMFF.

This clonotype was detected ten times or more. This chain joins TRBV19 and TRBJ1-3; the D gene is possibly TRBD1 (6 bases). This CDR3 is 16 amino acids long. The V gene's germline CDR1 is LNHDA and CDR2 SQIVND (reference sequence). Deletions cut 6 bases from V and 2 bases from J, with 17 bases between. The CDR3 DNA reads as TGTGCCAGTAGCAAACCCTCCAGGACAGCTGGAAACACCATATATTTT. Encoded protein: CASSKPSRTAGNTIYF.

This clonotype was recorded many times. The chain has TRBV4-1 and TRBJ1-6; 7 bases match TRBD1. V lost 0 bases and J lost 7; bases outside the gene matches: 3. The CDR3 runs to 15 residues. Germline values: CDR1 MGHRA, CDR2 YSYEKL. Here the CDR3 DNA reads TGCGCCAGCAGCCAAGAGACAGGGCGGAATTCACCCCTCCACTTT. This encodes CASSQETGRNSPLHF.

This chain uses TRBV29-1 with TRBJ2-7; a possible D gene is TRBD1 (5 bases). CDR3 length: 13 residues. The V and J ends lost 5 bases and 1 base respectively, with 12 bases between them. The germline V gene encodes CDR1 SQVTM and CDR2 ANQGSEA. CDR3 in amino acids: CSVLRGGSYEQYF. In nucleotides, the CDR3 is TGCAGCGTTCTAAGGGGTGGGTCCTACGAGCAGTACTTC.

Ten or more counts support this clonotype. The chain recombines TRBV30 with TRBJ1-5, with D possibly being TRBD1 (5 bases). Germline V lookup: CDR1 GTSNPN, CDR2 SVGIG (reference sequence). The V and J ends lost 2 bases and 0 bases respectively, with 11 bases between them. The CDR3 is 15 amino acids. CDR3 DNA sequence: TGTGCCTGGAGTTTTGGAGGGGCTAGCAATCAGCCCCAGCATTTT. It is translated as CAWSFGGASNQPQHF. Filled out from reference TRBV30 and TRBJ1-5, the complete variable domain reads SQTIHQWPATLVQPVGSPLSLECTVEGTSNPNLYWYRQAAGRGLQLLFYSVGIGQISSEVPQNLSASRPQDRQFILSSKKLLLSDSGFYLCAWSFGGASNQPQHFGDGTRLSIL.

Many counts were recorded for this clonotype. This chain links TRBV6-2 or TRBV6-3 with TRBJ2-7; 12 nucleotides align to TRBD1. CDR1 and CDR2 from the germline V gene are MNHEY and SVGEGT. The CDR3 runs 20 residues. The J segment lost 0 bases and the V segment lost 6 bases, leaving 18 bases of the junction unmatched. CDR3: CASRPRVSGQGAPSSYEQYF. The CDR3 DNA follows: TGTGCCAGCAGGCCCCGTGTCTCGGGACAGGGGGCCCCCAGCTCCTACGAGCAGTACTTC.

The V and J genes are TRBV28 and TRBJ2-5, with 11 bases aligning to TRBD2. The CDR3 consists of 16 residues. Germline loops: CDR1 MDHEN, CDR2 SYDVKM. J lost 3 bases, V lost 6 bases, and 9 bases had no gene match. The CDR3 reads CASRGGLAEVKETQYF. The CDR3 DNA follows: TGTGCCAGCAGGGGGGGACTAGCGGAAGTCAAAGAGACCCAGTACTTC.